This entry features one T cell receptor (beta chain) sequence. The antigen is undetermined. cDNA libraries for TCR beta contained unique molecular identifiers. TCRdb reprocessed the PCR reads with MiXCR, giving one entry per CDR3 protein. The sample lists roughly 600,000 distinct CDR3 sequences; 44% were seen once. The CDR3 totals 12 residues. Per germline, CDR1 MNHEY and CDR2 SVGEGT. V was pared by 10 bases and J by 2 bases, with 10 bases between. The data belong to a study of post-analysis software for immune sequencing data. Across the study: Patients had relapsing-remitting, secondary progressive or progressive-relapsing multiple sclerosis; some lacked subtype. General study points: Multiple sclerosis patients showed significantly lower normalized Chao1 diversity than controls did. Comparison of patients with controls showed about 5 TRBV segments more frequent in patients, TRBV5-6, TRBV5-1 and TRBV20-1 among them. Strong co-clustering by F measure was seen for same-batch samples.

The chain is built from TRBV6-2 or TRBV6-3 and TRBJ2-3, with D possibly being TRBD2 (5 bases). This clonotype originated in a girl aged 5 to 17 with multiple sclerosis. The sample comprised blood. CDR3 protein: CATRAVTDTQYF. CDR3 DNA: TGTGCCACAAGAGCGGTCACAGATACGCAGTATTTT.